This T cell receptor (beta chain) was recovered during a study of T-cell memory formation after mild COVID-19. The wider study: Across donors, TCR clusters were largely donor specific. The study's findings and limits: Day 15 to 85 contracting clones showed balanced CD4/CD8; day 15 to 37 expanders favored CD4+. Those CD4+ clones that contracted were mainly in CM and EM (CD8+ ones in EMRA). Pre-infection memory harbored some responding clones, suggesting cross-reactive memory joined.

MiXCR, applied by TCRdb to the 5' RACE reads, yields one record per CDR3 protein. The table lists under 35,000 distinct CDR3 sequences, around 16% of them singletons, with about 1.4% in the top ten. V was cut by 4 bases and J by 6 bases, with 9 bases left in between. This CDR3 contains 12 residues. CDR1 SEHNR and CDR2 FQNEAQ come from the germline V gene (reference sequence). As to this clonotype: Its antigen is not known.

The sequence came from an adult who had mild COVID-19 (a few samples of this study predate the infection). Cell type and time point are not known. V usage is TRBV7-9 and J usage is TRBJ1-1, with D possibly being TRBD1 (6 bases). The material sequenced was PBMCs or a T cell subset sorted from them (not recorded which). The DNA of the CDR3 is TGTGCCAGCAGCTACGGACAGCCTGAAGCTTTCTTT. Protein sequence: CASSYGQPEAFF.